This T cell receptor (beta chain) was retrieved from a study of monozygotic twins with inflammatory bowel disease. General study points: TCRbeta inverse Simpson diversity was decreased in IBD patients versus healthy co-twins. No distinction between different T cell subtypes was possible.

The CDR3 contains 16 residues. Germline loops: CDR1 SEHNR, CDR2 FQNEAQ (reference sequence). For this clonotype: The antigen is undetermined.

One entry per CDR3 protein, without DNA, is what TCRdb gives after re-calling the 5' RACE reads. The sample totals 350,000 to 400,000 distinct CDR3 sequences; its top ten clones hold just over 2.5%. The gene calls are TRBV7-9 and TRBJ1-2; without DNA, the TCRdb call of TRBD1 cannot be checked. The clonotype originates from a human donor with ulcerative colitis or Crohn's disease, or a healthy co-twin of an affected twin (not recorded which). Input material: blood. CDR3 region: CASSFSGTGSNYGYTF.